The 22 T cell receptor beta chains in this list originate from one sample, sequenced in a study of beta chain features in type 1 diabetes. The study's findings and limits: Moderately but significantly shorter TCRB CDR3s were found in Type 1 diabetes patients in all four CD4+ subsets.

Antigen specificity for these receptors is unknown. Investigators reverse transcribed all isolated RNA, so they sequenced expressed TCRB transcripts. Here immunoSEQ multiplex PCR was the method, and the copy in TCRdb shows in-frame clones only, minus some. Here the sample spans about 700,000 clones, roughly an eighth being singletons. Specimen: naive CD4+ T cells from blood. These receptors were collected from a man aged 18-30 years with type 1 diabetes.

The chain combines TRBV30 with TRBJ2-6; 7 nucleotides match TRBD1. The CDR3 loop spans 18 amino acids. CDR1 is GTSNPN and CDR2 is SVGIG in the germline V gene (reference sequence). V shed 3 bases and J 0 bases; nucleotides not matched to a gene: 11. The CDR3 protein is CAWRPTGLPSSGANVLTF. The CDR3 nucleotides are TGTGCCTGGAGACCGACAGGGCTCCCCTCCTCTGGGGCCAACGTCCTGACTTTC. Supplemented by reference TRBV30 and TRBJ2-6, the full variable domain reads SQTIHQWPATLVQPVGSPLSLECTVEGTSNPNLYWYRQAAGRGLQLLFYSVGIGQISSEVPQNLSASRPQDRQFILSSKKLLLSDSGFYLCAWRPTGLPSSGANVLTFGAGSRLTVL.

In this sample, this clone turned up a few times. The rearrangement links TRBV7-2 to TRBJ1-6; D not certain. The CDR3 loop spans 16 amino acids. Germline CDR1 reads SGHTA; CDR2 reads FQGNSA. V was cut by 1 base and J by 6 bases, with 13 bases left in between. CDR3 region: CASSLVWVLSNSPLHF. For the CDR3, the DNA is TGTGCCAGCAGCTTAGTTTGGGTCTTAAGTAATTCACCCCTCCACTTT.

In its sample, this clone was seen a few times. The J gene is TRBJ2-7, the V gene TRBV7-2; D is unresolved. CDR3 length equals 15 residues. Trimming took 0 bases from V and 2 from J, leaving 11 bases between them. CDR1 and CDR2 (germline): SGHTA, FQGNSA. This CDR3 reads CASSLALGPPYEQYF. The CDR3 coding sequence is TGTGCCAGCAGCTTAGCGCTTGGCCCCCCCTACGAGCAGTACTTC.

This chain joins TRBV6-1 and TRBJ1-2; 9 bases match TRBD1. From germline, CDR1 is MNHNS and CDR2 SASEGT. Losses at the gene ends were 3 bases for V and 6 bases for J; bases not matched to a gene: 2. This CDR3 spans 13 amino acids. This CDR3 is CASSEYRGHGYTF. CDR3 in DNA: TGTGCCAGCAGTGAGTACAGGGGGCATGGCTACACCTTC.

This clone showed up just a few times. This CDR3 is CASSLQQETQYF. CDR3 DNA sequence: TGCGCCAGCAGCTTGCAGCAAGAGACCCAGTACTTC. This chain joins TRBV5-1 and TRBJ2-5, with unresolved D. Between the trimmed V and J ends, which lost 1 base and 2 bases, there was a span of 3 bases. CDR1 is SGHRS, CDR2 YFSETQ, per germline. This CDR3 has 12 amino acids.

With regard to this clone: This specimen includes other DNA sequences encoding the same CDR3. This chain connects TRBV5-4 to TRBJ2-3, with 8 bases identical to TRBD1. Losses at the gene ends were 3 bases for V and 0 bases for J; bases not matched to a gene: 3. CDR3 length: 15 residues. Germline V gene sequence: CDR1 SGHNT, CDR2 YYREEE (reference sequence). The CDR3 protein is CASSYGQGSTDTQYF. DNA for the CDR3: TGTGCCAGCAGCTACGGACAGGGAAGCACAGATACGCAGTATTTT.

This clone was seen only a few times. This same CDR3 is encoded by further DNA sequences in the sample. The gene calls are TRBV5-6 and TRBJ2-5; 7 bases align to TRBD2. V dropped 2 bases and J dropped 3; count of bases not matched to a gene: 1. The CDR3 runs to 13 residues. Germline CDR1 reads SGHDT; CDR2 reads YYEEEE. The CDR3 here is CASSFAGEETQYF. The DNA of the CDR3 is TGTGCCAGCAGCTTTGCGGGGGAAGAGACCCAGTACTTC.

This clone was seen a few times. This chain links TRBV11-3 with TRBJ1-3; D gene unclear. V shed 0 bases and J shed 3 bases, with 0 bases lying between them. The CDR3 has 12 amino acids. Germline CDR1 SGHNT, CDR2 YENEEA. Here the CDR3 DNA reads TGTGCCAGCAGCTTAGATGGAAACACCATATATTTT. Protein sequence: CASSLDGNTIYF.

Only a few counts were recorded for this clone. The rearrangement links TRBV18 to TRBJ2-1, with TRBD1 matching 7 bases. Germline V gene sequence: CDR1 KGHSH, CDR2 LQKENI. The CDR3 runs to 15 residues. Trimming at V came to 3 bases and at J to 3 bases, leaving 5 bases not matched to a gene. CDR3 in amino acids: CASSPGTDSYNEQFF. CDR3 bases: TGTGCCAGCTCACCTGGGACAGACAGCTACAATGAGCAGTTCTTC. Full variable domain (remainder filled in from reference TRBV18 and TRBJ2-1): NAGVMQNPRHLVRRRGQEARLRCSPMKGHSHVYWYRQLPEEGLKFMVYLQKENIIDESGMPKERFSAEFPKEGPSILRIQQVVRGDSAAYFCASSPGTDSYNEQFFGPGTRLTVL.

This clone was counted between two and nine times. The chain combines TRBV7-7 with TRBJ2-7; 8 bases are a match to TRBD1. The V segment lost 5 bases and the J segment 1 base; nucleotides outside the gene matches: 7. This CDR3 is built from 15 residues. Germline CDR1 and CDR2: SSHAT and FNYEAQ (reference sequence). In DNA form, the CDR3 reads TGTGCCAGCAGCCTAGGACAGGGTTCATCCTACGAGCAGTACTTC. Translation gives CASSLGQGSSYEQYF.

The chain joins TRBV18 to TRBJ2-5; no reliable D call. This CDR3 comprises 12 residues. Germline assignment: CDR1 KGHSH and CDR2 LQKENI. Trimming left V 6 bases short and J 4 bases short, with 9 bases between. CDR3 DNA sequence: TGTGCCAGCTCCCCAACCAGAGAGACCCAGTACTTC. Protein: CASSPTRETQYF.

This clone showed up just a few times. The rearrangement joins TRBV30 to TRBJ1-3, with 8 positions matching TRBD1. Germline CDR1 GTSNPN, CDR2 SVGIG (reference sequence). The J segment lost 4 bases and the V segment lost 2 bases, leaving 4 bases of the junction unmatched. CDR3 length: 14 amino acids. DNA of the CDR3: TGTGCCTGGAGTAGTTACAGGGGGGGAAACACCATATATTTT. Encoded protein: CAWSSYRGGNTIYF.

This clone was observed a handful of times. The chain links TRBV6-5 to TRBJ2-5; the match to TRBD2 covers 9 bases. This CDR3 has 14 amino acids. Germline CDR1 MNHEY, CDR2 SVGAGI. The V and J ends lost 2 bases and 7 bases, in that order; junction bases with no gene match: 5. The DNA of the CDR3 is TGTGCCAGCAGTTACGGGGCGGGGGGGCCGACCCAGTACTTC. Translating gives CASSYGAGGPTQYF.

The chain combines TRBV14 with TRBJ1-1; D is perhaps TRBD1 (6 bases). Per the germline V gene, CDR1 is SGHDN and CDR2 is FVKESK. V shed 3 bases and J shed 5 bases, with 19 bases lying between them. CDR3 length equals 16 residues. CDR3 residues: CASSQRIGGRSTEAFF. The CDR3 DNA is TGTGCCAGCAGCCAGAGAATCGGGGGGCGCTCTACTGAAGCTTTCTTT.

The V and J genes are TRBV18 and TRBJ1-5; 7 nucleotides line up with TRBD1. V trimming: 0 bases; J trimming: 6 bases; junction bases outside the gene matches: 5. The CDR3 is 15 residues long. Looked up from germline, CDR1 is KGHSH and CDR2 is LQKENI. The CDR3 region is CASSPPGQRGQPQHF. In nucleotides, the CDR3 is TGTGCCAGCTCACCACCGGGACAGAGGGGTCAGCCCCAGCATTTT.

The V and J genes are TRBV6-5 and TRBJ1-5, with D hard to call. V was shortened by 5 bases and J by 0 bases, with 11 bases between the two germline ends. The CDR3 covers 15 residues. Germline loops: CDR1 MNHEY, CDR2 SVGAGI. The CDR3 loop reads CASSLRLDSNQPQHF. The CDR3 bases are TGTGCCAGCAGTCTCCGTCTGGATAGCAATCAGCCCCAGCATTTT.

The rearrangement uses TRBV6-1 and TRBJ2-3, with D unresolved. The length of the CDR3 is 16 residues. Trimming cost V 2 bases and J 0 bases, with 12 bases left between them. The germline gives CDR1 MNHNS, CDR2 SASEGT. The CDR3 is CASSEYRPTSTDTQYF. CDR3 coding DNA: TGTGCCAGCAGTGAATACAGACCTACAAGCACAGATACGCAGTATTTT.

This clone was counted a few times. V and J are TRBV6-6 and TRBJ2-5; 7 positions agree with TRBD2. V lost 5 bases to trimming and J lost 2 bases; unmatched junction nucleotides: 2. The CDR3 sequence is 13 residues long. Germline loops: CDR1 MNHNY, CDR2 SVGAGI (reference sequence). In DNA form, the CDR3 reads TGTGCCAGCAGTCGGGACTATCAAGAGACCCAGTACTTC. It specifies CASSRDYQETQYF.

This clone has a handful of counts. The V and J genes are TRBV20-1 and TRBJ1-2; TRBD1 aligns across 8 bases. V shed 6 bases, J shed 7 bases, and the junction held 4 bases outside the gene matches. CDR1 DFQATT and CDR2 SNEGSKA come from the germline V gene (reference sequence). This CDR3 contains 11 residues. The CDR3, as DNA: TGCAGTGCCAGGGACAGGCCTGGCTACACCTTC. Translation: CSARDRPGYTF.

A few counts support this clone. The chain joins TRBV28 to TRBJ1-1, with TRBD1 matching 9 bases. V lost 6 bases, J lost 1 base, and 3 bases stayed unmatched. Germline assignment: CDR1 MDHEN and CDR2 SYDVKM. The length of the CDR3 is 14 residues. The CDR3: CASRLGQGNTEAFF. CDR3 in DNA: TGTGCCAGCAGACTGGGACAGGGGAACACTGAAGCTTTCTTT.

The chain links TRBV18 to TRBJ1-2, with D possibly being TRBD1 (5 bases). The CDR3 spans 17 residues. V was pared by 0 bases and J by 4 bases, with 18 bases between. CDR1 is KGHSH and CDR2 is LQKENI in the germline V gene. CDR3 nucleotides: TGTGCCAGCTCACCACCGCCCCAGGGTGTGGGGCCCTATGGCTACACCTTC. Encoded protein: CASSPPPQGVGPYGYTF. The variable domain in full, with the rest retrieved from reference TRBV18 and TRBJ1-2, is NAGVMQNPRHLVRRRGQEARLRCSPMKGHSHVYWYRQLPEEGLKFMVYLQKENIIDESGMPKERFSAEFPKEGPSILRIQQVVRGDSAAYFCASSPPPQGVGPYGYTFGSGTRLTVV.

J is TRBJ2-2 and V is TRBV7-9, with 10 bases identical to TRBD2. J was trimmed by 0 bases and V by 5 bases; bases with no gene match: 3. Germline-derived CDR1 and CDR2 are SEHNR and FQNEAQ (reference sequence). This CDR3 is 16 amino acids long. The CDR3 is CASSDLAGANTGELFF. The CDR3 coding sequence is TGTGCCAGCAGCGATCTAGCGGGGGCGAACACCGGGGAGCTGTTTTTT.